This TCR beta chain stems from a study of response to subunit inactivated influenza vaccine. The CDR3 is 15 residues long. With 6 bases removed from V and 5 bases from J, the gap between germline ends came to 20 bases. CDR1 SQVTM and CDR2 ANQGSEA come from the germline V gene. One entry per CDR3 protein, called by TCRdb with MiXCR from the RT-PCR reads. This table has about 540,000 distinct CDR3 sequences, less than 25% appearing once. These sequences were also reported in another study, on T cells expressing NK-cell markers. This second study notes: Researchers built TCR beta cDNA using 5'RACE template switching with UMIs.

The rearrangement joins TRBV29-1 to TRBJ2-1, with D perhaps being TRBD1 or TRBD2 (6 bases each). This specimen consisted of CD4+ T cells sorted from PBMCs, obtained 12 days after vaccination. The sequence derives from a man aged 50 to 59 who received an inactivated influenza vaccine. CDR3 protein: CSVSTGAGKNNEQFF. CDR3 in DNA: TGCAGCGTCTCTACGGGGGCAGGGAAGAACAATGAGCAGTTCTTC.